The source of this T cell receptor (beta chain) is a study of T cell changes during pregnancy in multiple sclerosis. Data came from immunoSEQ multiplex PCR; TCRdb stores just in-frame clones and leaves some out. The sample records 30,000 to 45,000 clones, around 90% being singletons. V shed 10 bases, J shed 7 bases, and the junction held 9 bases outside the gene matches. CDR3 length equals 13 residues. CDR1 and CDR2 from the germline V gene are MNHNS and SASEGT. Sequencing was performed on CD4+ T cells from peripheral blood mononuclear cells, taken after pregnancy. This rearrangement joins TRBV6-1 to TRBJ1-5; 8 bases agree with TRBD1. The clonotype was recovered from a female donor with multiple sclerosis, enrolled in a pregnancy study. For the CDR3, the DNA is TGTGCCACCTCGACAGGGGAAGGACAGCCCCAGCATTTT. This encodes CATSTGEGQPQHF.